This T cell receptor (beta chain) was retrieved from a study of CD8+CD57+ T cells in acquired aplastic anemia. In the study overall: Sorting CD4+ and CD8+ cells gave DNA averaging approximately 3 ug. Study-level points and caveats: CD8+ Simpson's diversity did not differ significantly between patients and controls. In common between the patients and the controls were around 29 CD8+ CDR3 sequences.

A note on this clonotype: Its antigen is unknown.

V lost 7 bases to trimming and J lost 6 bases, with 16 bases between them. Germline assignment: CDR1 MNHEY and CDR2 SVGEGT. This CDR3 has 14 residues. The study profiled TCR beta VDJ and CDR3 using genomic DNA as template. A single record per CDR3 protein comes from TCRdb applying MiXCR to the reads. The repertoire includes about 160,000 distinct CDR3 sequences, over 55% of them detected once, and approximately 50% sits in the top ten. For sequencing, patients were chosen who had shown expansion of CD8+CD57+ cells by flow cytometry. Blood came from patients not yet given any therapy. The gene calls are TRBV6-2 or TRBV6-3 and TRBJ2-1, with D hard to call. The sequenced sample was sorted CD4+, CD8+, or CD8+CD57+ T cells (not recorded which) from PBMCs. The TCR was taken from a human donor with aplastic anemia. CDR3 nucleotide sequence: TGTGCCAGCACCCTACGATACGGTCTCAATGAGCAGTTCTTC. Translation gives CASTLRYGLNEQFF.